The 21 T cell receptor beta chains reported below all come from one sample, sequenced in a study of identical twins. One entry per CDR3 protein results from TCRdb running MiXCR on the 5' RACE reads. The table has about 520,000 distinct CDR3 sequences, 20% to 25% seen once. The same data also went into a second study, on T cells expressing NK-cell markers.

Sequencing used CD4+ T cells sorted from blood. These receptor sequences come from a woman between 18 and 30 years old in good health.

This clonotype was detected a few times. The chain uses TRBV5-1 and TRBJ2-7; TRBD1 agrees at 9 bases. V trimming: 4 bases; J trimming: 5 bases; junction bases outside the gene matches: 4. The CDR3 has 13 amino acids. CDR1 is SGHRS and CDR2 is YFSETQ in the germline V gene. The CDR3 DNA reads TGCGCCAGCAGCCAACAGGGGGCCCACGAGCAGTACTTC. As protein: CASSQQGAHEQYF.

V and J are TRBV4-2 and TRBJ2-3; 9 nucleotides line up with TRBD2. The CDR3 totals 16 residues. CDR1 is LGHNA and CDR2 is YNFKEQ in the germline V gene. Trimming at V came to 0 bases and at J to 6 bases, leaving 7 bases not matched to a gene. CDR3 coding DNA: TGTGCCAGCAGCCAAGATCGCGGGGGGGCCGGGGATACGCAGTATTTT. Amino acids: CASSQDRGGAGDTQYF.

V usage is TRBV11-2 and J usage is TRBJ2-1, with D possibly being TRBD1 (5 bases). The CDR3 loop spans 16 amino acids. Germline assignment: CDR1 SGHAT and CDR2 FQNNGV. V lost 5 bases and J 3 bases, leaving 17 bases between the germline ends. The CDR3 bases are TGTGCCAGCAGCCCTCGAGCAGGGTCAAACTACAATGAGCAGTTCTTC. Amino acid sequence: CASSPRAGSNYNEQFF.

This clonotype was found many times. V usage is TRBV11-2 and J usage is TRBJ2-5; 8 positions agree with TRBD1. Germline CDR1 SGHAT, CDR2 FQNNGV. The J segment lost 4 bases and the V segment lost 5 bases, leaving 9 bases of the junction unmatched. This CDR3 region has 15 residues. The chain's CDR3 is CASSDDRGSGETQYF. The CDR3 region has the DNA TGTGCCAGCAGCGACGACAGGGGATCAGGAGAGACCCAGTACTTC.

This clonotype turned up a few times. The chain recombines TRBV12-3 or TRBV12-4 with TRBJ2-3; D not resolved. The V end lost 8 bases, the J end lost 0 bases, and 9 bases lay between the germline ends. This CDR3 comprises 13 residues. The chain's CDR3 is CASVMASTDTQYF. The DNA of the CDR3 is TGTGCCAGCGTGATGGCTAGCACAGATACGCAGTATTTT.

This clonotype appeared a few times. The chain recombines TRBV20-1 with TRBJ2-3; 10 bases match TRBD2. V was pared by 1 base and J by 4 bases, with 5 bases of the junction left unmatched. The CDR3 covers 15 residues. Per the germline V gene, CDR1 is DFQATT and CDR2 is SNEGSKA (reference sequence). The CDR3 here is CSARVAGGVADTQYF. DNA of the CDR3: TGCAGTGCTAGAGTAGCGGGAGGAGTGGCAGATACGCAGTATTTT.

The chain has TRBV7-2 and TRBJ2-3; TRBD1 or TRBD2 may be the D gene (5 bases each). V lost 6 bases to trimming and J lost 3 bases, with 7 bases between them. This CDR3 is built from 12 residues. Germline V gives CDR1 SGHTA, CDR2 FQGNSA. Written as DNA, the CDR3 is TGTGCCAGCAGGTGGGGGACAGATACGCAGTATTTT. Its protein is CASRWGTDTQYF.

The CDR3 protein is CASREYEQFF. CDR3 coding DNA: TGTGCCAGCAGGGAGTATGAGCAGTTCTTC. The chain is built from TRBV2 and TRBJ2-1; no firm D call. This CDR3 region has 10 residues. V was pared by 6 bases and J by 8 bases, with 5 bases between. Germline V gene sequence: CDR1 SNHLY, CDR2 FYNNEI.

Here the CDR3 reads CSAGQDRDAGEQYF. In DNA form, the CDR3 reads TGCAGTGCTGGCCAAGACAGAGACGCGGGCGAGCAGTACTTC. The rearrangement joins TRBV20-1 to TRBJ2-7; the D gene could be TRBD1 or TRBD2 (5 bases each). Trimming removed 5 bases from V and 6 bases from J, with 20 bases in between. The CDR3 extends over 14 amino acids. Germline V gene lookup returns CDR1 DFQATT and CDR2 SNEGSKA (reference sequence).

This clonotype came up a few times. The V call is TRBV27, the J call TRBJ2-1; 11 bases are shared with TRBD2. The V gene's germline CDR1 is MNHEY and CDR2 SMNVEV (reference sequence). Germline trimming cut 8 bases from V and 4 bases from J; bases unmatched to any gene: 4. CDR3 size: 14 residues. CDR3 amino acids: CASGGLAAYNEQFF. DNA of the CDR3: TGTGCCAGCGGGGGACTAGCGGCATACAATGAGCAGTTCTTC.

The V gene is TRBV19, the J gene TRBJ2-4; 7 bases line up with TRBD1. With 11 bases clipped from V and 4 bases from J, the junction kept 8 bases outside the gene matches. Germline V gene lookup returns CDR1 LNHDA and CDR2 SQIVND (reference sequence). CDR3 length equals 13 residues. The CDR3 sequence: CASYGTAKNIQYF. The CDR3 nucleotides read TGTGCCTCTTATGGGACAGCGAAAAACATTCAGTACTTC.

This clonotype showed up just a few times. The chain recombines TRBV4-3 with TRBJ2-3; perhaps TRBD2 as D (5 bases). CDR3 size: 18 residues. The V gene's germline CDR1 is LGHNA and CDR2 YSLEER. Trimming shortened V by 0 bases and J by 2 bases, and 18 bases separated the two germline ends. This chain's CDR3 is CASSQEGPLLANTDTQYF. The CDR3 DNA sequence: TGCGCCAGCAGCCAAGAAGGACCACTCCTAGCCAACACAGATACGCAGTATTTT.

The rearrangement links TRBV29-1 to TRBJ1-2, with D uncertain. Deletions cut 6 bases from V and 6 bases from J, with 11 bases between. CDR3 size: 11 residues. Germline CDR1 is SQVTM and CDR2 is ANQGSEA. The DNA of the CDR3 is TGCAGCGTCTCATGGGGTGATGGCTACACCTTC. Encoded protein: CSVSWGDGYTF.

The gene calls are TRBV12-3 or TRBV12-4 and TRBJ1-5; D unresolved. The CDR3 spans 13 residues. Trimming cost V 7 bases and J 4 bases, with 11 bases left between them. The CDR3, as DNA: TGTGCCAGCAACCTTCAGTTTAATCAGCCCCAGCATTTT. It yields the protein CASNLQFNQPQHF.

Ten or more counts support this clonotype. CDR3 in amino acids: CASSLGPLPQETQYF. The CDR3 region has the DNA TGCGCCAGCAGCTTGGGGCCCCTCCCTCAAGAGACCCAGTACTTC. The chain is built from TRBV5-1 and TRBJ2-5; D is unresolved. Trimming took off 0 bases at V and 2 bases at J, with 11 bases between the two ends. The CDR3 length is 15 residues. Per germline, CDR1 SGHRS and CDR2 YFSETQ.

A few counts support this clonotype. This chain joins TRBV12-3 or TRBV12-4 and TRBJ2-7; D possibly corresponds to TRBD2 (6 bases). CDR3 length: 14 residues. Trimming pared 4 bases from V and 2 bases from J, leaving 12 bases between. The CDR3 region is CASSSGGTTYEQYF. For the CDR3, the DNA is TGTGCCAGCAGTTCCGGGGGAACTACCTACGAGCAGTACTTC.

This chain joins TRBV20-1 and TRBJ2-3; 8 bases match TRBD2. The germline V gene has CDR1 DFQATT and CDR2 SNEGSKA (reference sequence). This CDR3 has 14 amino acids. The V segment lost 1 base and the J segment 5 bases; nucleotides outside the gene matches: 5. CDR3 in DNA: TGCAGTGCTAGAGTGAGCGGGAGTCGAGATACGCAGTATTTT. This sequence encodes CSARVSGSRDTQYF.

CDR3 nucleotide sequence: TGCAGTGCTCGTAGCGGGGCCGCCACACAAGAGACCCAGTACTTC. Amino acid sequence: CSARSGAATQETQYF. V and J are TRBV20-1 and TRBJ2-5, with 8 bases lining up with TRBD2. V lost 5 bases, J lost 2 bases, and 10 bases stayed unmatched. CDR3 size: 15 residues. The germline V gene has CDR1 DFQATT and CDR2 SNEGSKA (reference sequence).

The chain joins TRBV5-5 to TRBJ1-4; the D is unclear. Germline CDR1 reads SGHKS; CDR2 reads YYEKEE (reference sequence). With 8 bases removed from V and 8 bases from J, the gap between germline ends came to 7 bases. The CDR3 runs to 10 residues. The CDR3 coding sequence is TGTGCCAGTGGGTTAGAAAAACTGTTTTTT. Amino acids: CASGLEKLFF.

The sample holds a few counts of this clonotype. The chain is built from TRBV18 and TRBJ2-7; no reliable D call. V lost 3 bases and J 1 base, leaving 10 bases between the germline ends. Per germline, CDR1 KGHSH and CDR2 LQKENI. This CDR3 is 14 amino acids long. The chain's CDR3 is CASSPAIHSYEQYF. The CDR3 DNA reads TGTGCCAGCTCACCGGCTATCCATTCCTACGAGCAGTACTTC.

This clonotype was detected many times. The chain recombines TRBV12-3 or TRBV12-4 with TRBJ2-1; D unclear. V dropped 6 bases and J dropped 9 bases, with 6 bases sitting between them. The CDR3 is 10 amino acids. CDR3 region: CASSRTEQFF. The DNA for the CDR3 is TGTGCCAGCAGCCGGACTGAGCAGTTCTTC.